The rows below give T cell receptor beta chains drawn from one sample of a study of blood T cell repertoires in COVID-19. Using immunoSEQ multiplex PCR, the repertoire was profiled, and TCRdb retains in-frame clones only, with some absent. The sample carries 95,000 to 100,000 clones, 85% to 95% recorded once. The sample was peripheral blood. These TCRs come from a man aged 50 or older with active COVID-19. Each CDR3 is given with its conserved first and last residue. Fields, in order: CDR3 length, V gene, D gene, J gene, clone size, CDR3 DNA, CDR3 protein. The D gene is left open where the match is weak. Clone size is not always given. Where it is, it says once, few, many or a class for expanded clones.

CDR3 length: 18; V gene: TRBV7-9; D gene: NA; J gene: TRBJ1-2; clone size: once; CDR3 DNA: TGTGCCAGCAGCCCTCGGGGGTCAGGGAGGGTAGAACTATATGGCTACACCTTC; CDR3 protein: CASSPRGSGRVELYGYTF
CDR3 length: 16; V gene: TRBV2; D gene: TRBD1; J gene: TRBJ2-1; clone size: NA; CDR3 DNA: TGTGCCAGCAGTGTACTGACAGGGGCCCCCAACAATGAGCAGTTCTTC; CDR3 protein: CASSVLTGAPNNEQFF
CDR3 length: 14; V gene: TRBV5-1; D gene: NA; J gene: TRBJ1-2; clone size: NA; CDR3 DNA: TGCGCCAGCAGCTTGGGAGGCAGGGAGGAGGGCTACACCTTC; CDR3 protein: CASSLGGREEGYTF
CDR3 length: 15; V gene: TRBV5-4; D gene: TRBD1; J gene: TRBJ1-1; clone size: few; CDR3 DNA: TGTGCCAGCAGCTTGCAGGGACAGGGTAGGAATGAAGCTTTCTTT; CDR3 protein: CASSLQGQGRNEAFF
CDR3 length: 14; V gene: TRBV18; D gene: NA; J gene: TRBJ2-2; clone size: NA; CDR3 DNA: TGTGCCAGCTCACCCGATCGAGGGAGCGGGGAGCTGTTTTTT; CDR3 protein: CASSPDRGSGELFF
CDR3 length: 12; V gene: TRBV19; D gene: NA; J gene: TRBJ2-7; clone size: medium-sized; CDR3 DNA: TGTGCCAGTAGTATAGATTTCTCCGAGCAGTACTTC; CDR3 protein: CASSIDFSEQYF
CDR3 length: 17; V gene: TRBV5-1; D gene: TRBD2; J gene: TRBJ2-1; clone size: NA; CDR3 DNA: TGCGCCAGCAGCTTGGCCGGGACTAGCGGGATAGGGTATGAGCAGTTCTTC; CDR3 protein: CASSLAGTSGIGYEQFF
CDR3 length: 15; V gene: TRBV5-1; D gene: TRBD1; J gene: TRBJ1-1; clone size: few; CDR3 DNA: TGCGCCAGCAGCTTTGACAGGGGAGTTAACCCTGAAGCTTTCTTT; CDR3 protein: CASSFDRGVNPEAFF
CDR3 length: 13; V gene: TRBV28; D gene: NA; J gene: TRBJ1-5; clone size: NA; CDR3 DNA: TGTGCCAGCAGACCGAGCGGGGACCAGCCCCAGCATTTT; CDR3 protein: CASRPSGDQPQHF
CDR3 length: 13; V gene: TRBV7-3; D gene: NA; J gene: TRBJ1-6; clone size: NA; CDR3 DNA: TGTGCCAGCAGCTTAATGGCTGGTTCACCCCTCCACTTT; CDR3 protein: CASSLMAGSPLHF
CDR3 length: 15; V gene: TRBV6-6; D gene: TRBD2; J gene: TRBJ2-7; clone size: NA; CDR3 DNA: TGTGCCAGCAGTTCCCCCGGGAGGGGGAACTACGAGCAGTACTTC; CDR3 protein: CASSSPGRGNYEQYF
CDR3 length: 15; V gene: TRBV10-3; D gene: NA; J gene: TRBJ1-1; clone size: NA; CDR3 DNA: TGTGCCATCAGTGAGCTCCCGGGGGGCTACACTGAAGCTTTCTTT; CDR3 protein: CAISELPGGYTEAFF
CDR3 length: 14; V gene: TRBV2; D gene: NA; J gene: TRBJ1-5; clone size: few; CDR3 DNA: TGTGCCAGCAGTTTTTCCGTTAGCAATCAGCCCCAGCATTTT; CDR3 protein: CASSFSVSNQPQHF
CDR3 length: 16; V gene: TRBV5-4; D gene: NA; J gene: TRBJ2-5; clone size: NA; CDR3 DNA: TGTGCCAGCAGCTTGGATCGGCAGGGGCGACAAGAGACCCAGTACTTC; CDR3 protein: CASSLDRQGRQETQYF
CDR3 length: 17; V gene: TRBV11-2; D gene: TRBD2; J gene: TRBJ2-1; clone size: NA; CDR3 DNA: TGTGCCAGCAGCGTTTATAGGGGGACTAGCGGGATCGATGAGCAGTTCTTC; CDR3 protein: CASSVYRGTSGIDEQFF
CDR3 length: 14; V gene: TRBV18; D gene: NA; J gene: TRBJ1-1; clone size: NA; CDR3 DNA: TGTGCCAGCTCACCAGACAACTTGAACACTGAAGCTTTCTTT; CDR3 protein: CASSPDNLNTEAFF
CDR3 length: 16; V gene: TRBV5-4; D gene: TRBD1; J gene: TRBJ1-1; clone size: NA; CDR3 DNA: TGTGCCAGCAGCTTGTGGACAGGAGTTTTTTCGACTGAAGCTTTCTTT; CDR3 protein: CASSLWTGVFSTEAFF
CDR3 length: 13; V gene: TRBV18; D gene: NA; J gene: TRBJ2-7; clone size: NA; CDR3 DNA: TGTGCCAGCTCGGCGGTAGAAGGAGGCGAGCAGTACTTC; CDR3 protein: CASSAVEGGEQYF
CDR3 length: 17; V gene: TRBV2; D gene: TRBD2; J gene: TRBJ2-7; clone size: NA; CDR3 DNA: TGTGCCAGCAGGGAAAGACTAGCGGGCACTCATTCCTACGAGCAGTACTTC; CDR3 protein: CASRERLAGTHSYEQYF
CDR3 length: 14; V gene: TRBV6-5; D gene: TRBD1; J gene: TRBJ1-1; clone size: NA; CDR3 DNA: TGTGCCAGCAGTCGGACAGGGCAGAACACTGAAGCTTTCTTT; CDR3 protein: CASSRTGQNTEAFF
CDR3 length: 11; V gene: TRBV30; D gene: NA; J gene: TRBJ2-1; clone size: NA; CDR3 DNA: TGTGCCTGGAGTGTGAGCGTTGAGCAGTTCTTC; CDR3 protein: CAWSVSVEQFF
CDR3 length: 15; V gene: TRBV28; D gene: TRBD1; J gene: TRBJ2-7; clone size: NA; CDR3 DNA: TGTGCCAGCAGTGCCCCAGGGGACAGGGATTACGAGCAGTACTTC; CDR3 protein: CASSAPGDRDYEQYF
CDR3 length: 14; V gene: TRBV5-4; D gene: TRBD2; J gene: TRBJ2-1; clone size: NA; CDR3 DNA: TGTGCCAGCAGCTTGCAGCGGGAGTGGGATGAGCAGTTCTTC; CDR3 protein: CASSLQREWDEQFF
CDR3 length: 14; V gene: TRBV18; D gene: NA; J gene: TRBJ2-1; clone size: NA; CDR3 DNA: TGTGCCAGCGCGGTCCAGAGCTCCTACAATGAGCAGTTCTTC; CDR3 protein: CASAVQSSYNEQFF
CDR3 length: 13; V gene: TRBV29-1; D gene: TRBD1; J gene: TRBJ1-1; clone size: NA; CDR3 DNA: TGCAGCGTGGGGGACAGCCCGAACACTGAAGCTTTCTTT; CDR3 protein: CSVGDSPNTEAFF
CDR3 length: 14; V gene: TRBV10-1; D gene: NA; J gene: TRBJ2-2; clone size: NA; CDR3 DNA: TGCGCCAGCAGCCGACTACCTGGCACCGGGGAGCTGTTTTTT; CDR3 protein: CASSRLPGTGELFF
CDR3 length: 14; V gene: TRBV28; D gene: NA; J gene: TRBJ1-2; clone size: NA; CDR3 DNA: TGTGCCGTCCAGGTCGGGGGAAGTAACTATGGCTACACCTTC; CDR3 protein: CAVQVGGSNYGYTF